The 8 T cell receptor beta chains reported below all come from one sample, sequenced in a study of CD8 T cells in ankylosing spondylitis. TCRdb used MiXCR to reprocess the 5' RACE reads, holding one entry per CDR3 protein. Altogether about 200,000 distinct CDR3 sequences are present, 9.5% to 15% being singletons, with the ten largest covering more than 15%. The sequenced material came from blood, either unsorted or a sorted T cell fraction (not recorded which). The receptors were sampled from a male donor with ankylosing spondylitis or in good health (not recorded which).

There are many counts of this clonotype. The chain has TRBV11-2 and TRBJ2-7, with D tentatively TRBD1 (6 bases). Germline V gene lookup returns CDR1 SGHAT and CDR2 FQNNGV. The CDR3 runs to 13 residues. V was trimmed by 5 bases and J by 3 bases, leaving 11 bases between them. The CDR3 region has the DNA TGTGCCAGCAGCCTGTGGACAGACTACGAGCAGTACTTC. It yields the protein CASSLWTDYEQYF. Looking up the rest from reference TRBV11-2 and TRBJ2-7 gives the full variable domain: EAGVAQSPRYKIIEKRQSVAFWCNPISGHATLYWYQQILGQGPKLLIQFQNNGVVDDSQLPKDRFSAERLKGVDSTLKIQPAKLEDSAVYLCASSLWTDYEQYFGPGTRLTVT.

Regarding this clonotype: A much larger clone differs from this one at a single base, so this may be a read error. The final CDR3 position lacks the conserved phenylalanine or tryptophan, pointing to a likely read error. The chain recombines TRBV12-3 or TRBV12-4 with TRBJ2-7; possibly TRBD2 for D (5 bases). This CDR3 spans 14 amino acids. The V end lost 3 bases, the J end lost 7 bases, and 16 bases lay between the germline ends. Here the CDR3 DNA reads TGTGCCAGCAGTTTTTCTACTAGGGTGGATGAGCAGTACCTC. Encoded protein: CASSFSTRVDEQYL.

This clonotype was counted between two and nine times. The V gene is TRBV4-1, the J gene TRBJ1-2; 10 bases line up with TRBD1. With V trimmed by 0 bases and J by 6 bases, 10 bases remained unmatched. The CDR3 consists of 17 residues. Germline V gene data show CDR1 as MGHRA and CDR2 as YSYEKL. In DNA, the CDR3 is TGCGCCAGCAGCCAAGATTGGACAGGGGGAGTTCGAGATGGCTACACCTTC. It translates to CASSQDWTGGVRDGYTF.

The CDR3 bases are TGTGCCAGCAGAGTGGGAACCGGTGGGGGGAATGAGCAGTTCTTC. This encodes CASRVGTGGGNEQFF. This chain joins TRBV12-3 or TRBV12-4 and TRBJ2-1, with D possibly matching TRBD2 (6 bases). V was cut by 6 bases and J by 7 bases, with 19 bases left in between. The CDR3 is 15 amino acids.

This clonotype was observed a few times. This chain joins TRBV7-9 and TRBJ2-5; D not resolved. With 0 bases removed from V and 5 bases from J, the gap between germline ends came to 13 bases. CDR1 is SEHNR, CDR2 FQNEAQ, per germline (reference sequence). This CDR3 is built from 15 residues. CDR3 sequence: CASSLAEPASETQYF. CDR3 DNA sequence: TGTGCCAGCAGCTTAGCAGAACCAGCTTCGGAGACCCAGTACTTC.

The rearrangement links TRBV10-3 to TRBJ2-7; 11 nucleotides agree with TRBD2. Per the germline V gene, CDR1 is ENHRY and CDR2 is SYGVKD. V was pared by 4 bases and J by 0 bases, with 17 bases of the junction left unmatched. The CDR3 spans 20 residues. The CDR3, as DNA: TGTGCCATCAGTGCTCCGGGGGGGTCTACAACTAGCGGGAGCTCCTACGAGCAGTACTTC. It is translated as CAISAPGGSTTSGSSYEQYF.

The chain uses TRBV27 and TRBJ2-1; 8 bases agree with TRBD2. Germline lookup yields CDR1 MNHEY and CDR2 SMNVEV (reference sequence). The CDR3 has 15 residues. V lost 3 bases to trimming and J lost 5 bases; unmatched junction nucleotides: 6. CDR3 in amino acids: CASSFGGGYNNEQFF. CDR3 sequence (DNA): TGTGCCAGCAGTTTCGGCGGGGGGTACAACAATGAGCAGTTCTTC.

The chain carries TRBV20-1 and TRBJ2-7; 7 bases map to TRBD2. The CDR3 runs to 12 residues. The J segment lost 0 bases and the V segment lost 7 bases, leaving 3 bases of the junction unmatched. Germline V lookup: CDR1 DFQATT, CDR2 SNEGSKA (reference sequence). The CDR3 DNA reads TGCAGTGGTCAGCGGGGCTCCTACGAGCAGTACTTC. It codes for CSGQRGSYEQYF.